This TCR beta chain was sequenced in a study of PD-1 blockade in classical Hodgkin lymphoma. Study-wide findings and caveats: The origin of the repertoire differences remains undefined, with disease activity or prior therapy as possible causes.

Produced via immunoSEQ multiplex PCR; TCRdb's table is partial and in-frame only. The sample lists 150,000 or so clones, 78% occurring once. To note about this clone: Its antigen is unidentified.

Every one of the patients relapsed after autologous stem cell transplantation (brentuximab vedotin exposure was variable). In germline, CDR1 is SNHLY, CDR2 FYNNEI. Deletions cut 6 bases from V and 4 bases from J, with 15 bases between. The CDR3 runs 14 residues. The chain carries TRBV2 and TRBJ2-5, with D possibly TRBD2 on 5 matching bases. The receptor's source is a human donor with classical Hodgkin lymphoma. Here the sequenced sample was peripheral blood mononuclear cells (PBMCs), taken before the second cycle of nivolumab. CDR3 region: CASREVWLRETQYF. Written as DNA, the CDR3 is TGTGCCAGCAGGGAGGTTTGGCTACGAGAGACCCAGTACTTC.